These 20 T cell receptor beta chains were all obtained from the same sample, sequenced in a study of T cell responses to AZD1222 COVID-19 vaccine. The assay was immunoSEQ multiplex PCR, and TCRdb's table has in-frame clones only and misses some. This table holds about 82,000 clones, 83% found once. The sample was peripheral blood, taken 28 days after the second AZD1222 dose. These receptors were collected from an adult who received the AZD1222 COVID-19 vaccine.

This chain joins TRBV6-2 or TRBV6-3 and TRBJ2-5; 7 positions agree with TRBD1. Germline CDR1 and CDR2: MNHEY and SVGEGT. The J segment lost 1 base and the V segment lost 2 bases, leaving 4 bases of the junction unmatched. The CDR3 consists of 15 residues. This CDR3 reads CASSYARDSQETQYF. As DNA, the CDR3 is TGTGCCAGCAGTTACGCCCGGGACAGCCAAGAGACCCAGTACTTC.

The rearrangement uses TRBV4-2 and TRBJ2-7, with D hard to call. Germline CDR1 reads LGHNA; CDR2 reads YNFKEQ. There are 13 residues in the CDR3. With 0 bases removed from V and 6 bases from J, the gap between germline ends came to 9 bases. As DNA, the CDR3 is TGTGCCAGCAGCCAAGAATCTACGGGCGAGCAGTACTTC. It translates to CASSQESTGEQYF.

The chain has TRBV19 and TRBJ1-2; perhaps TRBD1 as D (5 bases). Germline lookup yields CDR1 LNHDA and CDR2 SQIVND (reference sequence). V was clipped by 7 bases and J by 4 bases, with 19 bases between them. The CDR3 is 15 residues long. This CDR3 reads CASKTNRRDFYGYTF. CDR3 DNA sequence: TGTGCCAGTAAGACAAACCGGAGGGACTTCTATGGCTACACCTTC.

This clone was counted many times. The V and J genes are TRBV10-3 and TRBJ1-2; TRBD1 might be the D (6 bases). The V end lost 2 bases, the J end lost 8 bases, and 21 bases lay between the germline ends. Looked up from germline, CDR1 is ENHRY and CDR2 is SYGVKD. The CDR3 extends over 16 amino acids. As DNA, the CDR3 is TGTGCCATCAGTGAGCAGGGGTCCAACCTTGGGGGGGGCTACACCTTC. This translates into CAISEQGSNLGGGYTF.

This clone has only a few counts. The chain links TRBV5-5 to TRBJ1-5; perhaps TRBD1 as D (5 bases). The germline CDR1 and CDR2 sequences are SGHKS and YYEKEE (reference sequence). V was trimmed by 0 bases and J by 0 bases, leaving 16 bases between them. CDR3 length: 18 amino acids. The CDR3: CASSLGPWGESSNQPQHF. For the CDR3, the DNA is TGTGCCAGCAGCTTGGGACCTTGGGGCGAGAGTAGCAATCAGCCCCAGCATTTT.

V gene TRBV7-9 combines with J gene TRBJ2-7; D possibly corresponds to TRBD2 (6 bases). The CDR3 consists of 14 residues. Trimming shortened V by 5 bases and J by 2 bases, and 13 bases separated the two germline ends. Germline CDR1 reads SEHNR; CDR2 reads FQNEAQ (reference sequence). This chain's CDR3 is CASSLGASAYEQYF. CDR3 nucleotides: TGTGCCAGCAGCCTCGGGGCTAGCGCCTACGAGCAGTACTTC. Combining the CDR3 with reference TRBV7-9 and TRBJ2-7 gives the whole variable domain DTGVSQNPRHKITKRGQNVTFRCDPISEHNRLYWYRQTLGQGPEFLTYFQNEAQLEKSRLLSDRFSAERPKGSFSTLEIQRTEQGDSAMYLCASSLGASAYEQYFGPGTRLTVT.

CDR3: CAISGGQGINYEQYF. In DNA form, the CDR3 reads TGTGCCATCAGTGGGGGACAGGGGATAAACTACGAGCAGTACTTC. The rearrangement links TRBV10-3 to TRBJ2-7, with 10 bases matching TRBD1. J was trimmed by 3 bases and V by 4 bases; bases with no gene match: 6. Germline V gene lookup returns CDR1 ENHRY and CDR2 SYGVKD. The CDR3 totals 15 residues.

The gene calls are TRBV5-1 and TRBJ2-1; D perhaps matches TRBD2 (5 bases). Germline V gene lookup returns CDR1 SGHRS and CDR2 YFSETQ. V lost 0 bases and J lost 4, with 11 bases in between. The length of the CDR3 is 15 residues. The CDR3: CASSLVEGSYNEQFF. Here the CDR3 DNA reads TGCGCCAGCAGCTTGGTTGAGGGATCTTACAATGAGCAGTTCTTC.

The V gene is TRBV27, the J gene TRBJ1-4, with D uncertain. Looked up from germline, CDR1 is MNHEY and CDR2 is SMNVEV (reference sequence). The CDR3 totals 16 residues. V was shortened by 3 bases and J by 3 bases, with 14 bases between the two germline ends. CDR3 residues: CASSLAGRRSNEKLFF. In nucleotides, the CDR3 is TGTGCCAGCAGTTTGGCAGGCCGACGTTCTAATGAAAAACTGTTTTTT.

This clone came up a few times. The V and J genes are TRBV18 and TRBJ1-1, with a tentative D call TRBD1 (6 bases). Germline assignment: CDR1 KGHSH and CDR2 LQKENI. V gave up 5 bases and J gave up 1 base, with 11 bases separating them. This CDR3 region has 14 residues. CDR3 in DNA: TGTGCCAGCTCAGCCGACAGGTCGAACACTGAAGCTTTCTTT. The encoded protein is CASSADRSNTEAFF. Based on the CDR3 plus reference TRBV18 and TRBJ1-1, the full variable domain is NAGVMQNPRHLVRRRGQEARLRCSPMKGHSHVYWYRQLPEEGLKFMVYLQKENIIDESGMPKERFSAEFPKEGPSILRIQQVVRGDSAAYFCASSADRSNTEAFFGQGTRLTVV.

CDR3 DNA sequence: TGTGCCAGCGGAACACCGGGACAGATCTATGGCTACACCTTC. Protein sequence: CASGTPGQIYGYTF. The chain carries TRBV28 and TRBJ1-2, with 7 bases that match TRBD1. Germline V CDR1 and CDR2: MDHEN, SYDVKM. The CDR3 covers 14 residues. Losses at the gene ends were 8 bases for V and 4 bases for J; bases not matched to a gene: 10.

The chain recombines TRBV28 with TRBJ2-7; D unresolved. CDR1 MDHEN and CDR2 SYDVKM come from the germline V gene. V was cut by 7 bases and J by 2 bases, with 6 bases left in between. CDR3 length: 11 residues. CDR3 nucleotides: TGTGCCAGCACTTCCCCCTACGAGCAGTACTTC. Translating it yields CASTSPYEQYF.

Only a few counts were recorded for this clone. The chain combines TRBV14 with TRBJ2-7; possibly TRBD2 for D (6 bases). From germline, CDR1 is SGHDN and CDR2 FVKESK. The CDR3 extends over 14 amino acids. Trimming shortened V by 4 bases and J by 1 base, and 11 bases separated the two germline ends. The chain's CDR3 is CASSRMTRSYEQYF. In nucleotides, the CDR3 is TGTGCCAGCAGCCGAATGACTAGATCCTACGAGCAGTACTTC.

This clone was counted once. The chain's CDR3 is CASSQEGTGRNQPQHF. The CDR3 DNA reads as TGCGCCAGCAGCCAAGAGGGGACAGGGAGAAATCAGCCCCAGCATTTT. This rearrangement joins TRBV4-1 to TRBJ1-5; TRBD1 matches at 9 bases. Per the germline V gene, CDR1 is MGHRA and CDR2 is YSYEKL. Trimming removed 0 bases from V and 4 bases from J; junction bases left unmatched: 4. This CDR3 contains 16 residues.

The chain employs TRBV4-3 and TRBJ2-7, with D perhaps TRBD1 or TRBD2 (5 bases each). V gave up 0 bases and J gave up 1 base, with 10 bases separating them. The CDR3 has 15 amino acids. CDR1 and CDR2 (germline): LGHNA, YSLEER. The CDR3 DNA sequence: TGCGCCAGCAGCCAAGAATGGGACCGGTCCTACGAGCAGTACTTC. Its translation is CASSQEWDRSYEQYF.

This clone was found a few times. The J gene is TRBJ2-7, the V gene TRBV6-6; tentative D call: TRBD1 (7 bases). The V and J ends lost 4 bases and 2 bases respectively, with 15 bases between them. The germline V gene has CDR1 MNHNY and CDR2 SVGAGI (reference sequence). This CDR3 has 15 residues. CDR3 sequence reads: CASSSPQGRTYEQYF. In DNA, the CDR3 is TGTGCCAGCAGTTCCCCACAGGGGAGGACCTACGAGCAGTACTTC.

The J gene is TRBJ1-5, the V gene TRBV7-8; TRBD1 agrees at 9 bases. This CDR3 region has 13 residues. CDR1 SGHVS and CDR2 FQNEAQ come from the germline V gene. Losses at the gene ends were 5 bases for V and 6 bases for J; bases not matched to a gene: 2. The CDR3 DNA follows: TGTGCCAGCAGCCCGGACAGGGGTCAGCCCCAGCATTTT. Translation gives CASSPDRGQPQHF.

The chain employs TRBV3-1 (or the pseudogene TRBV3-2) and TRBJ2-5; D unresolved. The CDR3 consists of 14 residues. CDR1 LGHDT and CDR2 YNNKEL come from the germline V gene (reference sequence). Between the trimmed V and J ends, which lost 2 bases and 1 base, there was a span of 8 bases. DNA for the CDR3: TGTGCCAGCAGCCAATCAGAGACCCAAGAGACCCAGTACTTC. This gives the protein CASSQSETQETQYF.

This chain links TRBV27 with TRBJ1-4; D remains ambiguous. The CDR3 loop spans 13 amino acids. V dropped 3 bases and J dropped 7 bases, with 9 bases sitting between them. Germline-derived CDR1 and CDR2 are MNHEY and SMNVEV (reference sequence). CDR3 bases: TGTGCCAGCAGTTTTGGGGTTGGTGAAAAACTGTTTTTT. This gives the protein CASSFGVGEKLFF.

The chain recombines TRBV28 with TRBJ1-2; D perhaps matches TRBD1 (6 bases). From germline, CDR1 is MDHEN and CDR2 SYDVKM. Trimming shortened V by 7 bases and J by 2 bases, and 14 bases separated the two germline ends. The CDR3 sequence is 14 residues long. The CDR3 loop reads CASNLDSFNYGYTF. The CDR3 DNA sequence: TGTGCCAGCAACCTGGACAGTTTCAACTATGGCTACACCTTC.